One sample yielded the 20 T cell receptor beta chains listed below, sequenced in a study of early stage breast cancer tumors (TCRdb year 2017). Receptor libraries were prepared by the immunoSEQ multiplex PCR assay. The immuneACCESS repertoire file appears here via TCRdb, limited to in-frame rearrangements. These files lack a portion of the clones; in checked studies, under half of the deficit traces to unresolved V genes, and the cause of the others is not known. The sample table holds approximately 54,000 clones, of which 78% were seen once. Roughly 3.4% of the sample rests with the top ten. Source material: blood. Receptor source: a person aged 40-50 years with breast cancer.

The rearrangement links TRBV6-6 to TRBJ1-3, with 9 bases aligning to TRBD1. Germline CDR1 reads MNHNY; CDR2 reads SVGAGI (reference sequence). The CDR3 is 14 residues long. Trimming removed 8 bases from V and 4 bases from J; junction bases left unmatched: 6. The CDR3 DNA follows: TGTGCCAGCCACGACAGGGGGGACGGAAACACCATATATTTT. Translated: CASHDRGDGNTIYF.

CDR3 region: CASSGQTNTEAFF. The CDR3 nucleotides are TGTGCCAGCAGTGGACAGACGAACACTGAAGCTTTCTTT. The rearrangement joins TRBV2 to TRBJ1-1; the D gene is possibly TRBD1 (5 bases). Germline V gene lookup returns CDR1 SNHLY and CDR2 FYNNEI. V shed 4 bases and J shed 1 base, with 7 bases lying between them. The CDR3 covers 13 residues. The full variable domain, completed using reference TRBV2 and TRBJ1-1, is EPEVTQTPSHQVTQMGQEVILRCVPISNHLYFYWYRQILGQKVEFLVSFYNNEISEKSEIFDDQFSVERPDGSNFTLKIRSTKLEDSAMYFCASSGQTNTEAFFGQGTRLTVV.

This rearrangement joins TRBV7-3 to TRBJ2-5; tentatively, D is TRBD2 (6 bases). This CDR3 has 15 residues. V was pared by 5 bases and J by 0 bases, with 13 bases between. Germline CDR1 reads SGHTA; CDR2 reads FQGTGA. The CDR3 DNA is TGTGCCAGCAGCACTGGAGGGAAGTACCAAGAGACCCAGTACTTC. Residues: CASSTGGKYQETQYF. The full variable domain, rest sourced from reference TRBV7-3 and TRBJ2-5, is GAGVSQTPSNKVTEKGKYVELRCDPISGHTALYWYRQSLGQGPEFLIYFQGTGAADDSGLPNDRFFAVRPEGSVSTLKIQRTERGDSAVYLCASSTGGKYQETQYFGPGTRLLVL.

The V and J genes are TRBV7-6 and TRBJ2-3, with 9 bases that match TRBD1. Germline CDR1 SGHVS, CDR2 FNYEAQ. The CDR3 is 18 amino acids. After removal of 3 bases from V and 2 bases from J, the junction contained 12 bases not matched to a gene. This CDR3 reads CASSFGGRTGDNTDTQYF. CDR3 coding DNA: TGTGCCAGCAGCTTTGGGGGGAGGACAGGGGATAACACAGATACGCAGTATTTT.

This clone has more than one count but fewer than ten. The gene calls are TRBV25-1 and TRBJ1-3; possible D gene TRBD1, 6 bases. There are 13 residues in the CDR3. Between the trimmed V and J ends, which lost 11 bases and 1 base, there was a span of 12 bases. Germline CDR1 is MGHDK and CDR2 is SYGVNS. The CDR3, as DNA: TGTGCCGTTCAGGGGATGTCTGGAAACACCATATATTTT. It encodes CAVQGMSGNTIYF.

The gene calls are TRBV2 and TRBJ2-1; D might be TRBD1 or TRBD2, each matching 5 bases. Germline values: CDR1 SNHLY, CDR2 FYNNEI. The germline V and J ends were trimmed by 10 bases and 5 bases, with 33 bases remaining between them. The CDR3 has 19 residues. CDR3 sequence: CAISIRDGGINAPNNEQFF. CDR3 bases: TGTGCCATCAGCATACGGGACGGAGGCATAAACGCCCCTAACAATGAGCAGTTCTTC.

This chain connects TRBV5-5 to TRBJ2-1; 11 nucleotides line up with TRBD2. The CDR3 runs 15 residues. The V and J ends lost 0 bases and 10 bases, in that order; junction bases with no gene match: 6. Germline CDR1 is SGHKS and CDR2 is YYEKEE (reference sequence). CDR3 region: CASSLALAGVREQFF. The CDR3 DNA sequence: TGTGCCAGCAGCTTGGCACTAGCGGGAGTTCGGGAGCAGTTCTTC.

The chain carries TRBV18 and TRBJ2-2, with 9 bases fitting TRBD2. The CDR3 runs to 17 residues. Unmatched junction bases numbered 7, after V lost 0 bases and J lost 5 bases. The germline gives CDR1 KGHSH, CDR2 LQKENI. CDR3 protein: CASSPPLAGRQTGELFF. CDR3 DNA sequence: TGTGCCAGCTCACCACCACTAGCGGGCCGACAAACCGGGGAGCTGTTTTTT. Looking up the rest from reference TRBV18 and TRBJ2-2 gives the full variable domain: NAGVMQNPRHLVRRRGQEARLRCSPMKGHSHVYWYRQLPEEGLKFMVYLQKENIIDESGMPKERFSAEFPKEGPSILRIQQVVRGDSAAYFCASSPPLAGRQTGELFFGEGSRLTVL.

The chain links TRBV29-1 to TRBJ2-3, with a possible D match to TRBD2 (6 bases). CDR3 length equals 14 residues. V lost 6 bases to trimming and J lost 1 base, with 14 bases between them. The germline V gene has CDR1 SQVTM and CDR2 ANQGSEA. The CDR3 region has the DNA TGCAGCGTAGCGAGTGCGGGACGCACAGATACGCAGTATTTT. Translating it yields CSVASAGRTDTQYF.

The J gene is TRBJ2-1, the V gene TRBV2; TRBD2 matches 11 bases. The CDR3 spans 16 residues. From germline, CDR1 is SNHLY and CDR2 FYNNEI. The V and J ends lost 2 bases and 8 bases, in that order; junction bases with no gene match: 8. DNA of the CDR3: TGTGCCAGCAGTGAAATGAGGCTAGCGGGAGGAGATGAGCAGTTCTTC. It translates to CASSEMRLAGGDEQFF.

The CDR3 sequence is CASSFDRGSTDTQYF. CDR3 nucleotide sequence: TGTGCCAGCAGTTTTGACAGGGGTAGCACAGATACGCAGTATTTT. The chain is built from TRBV2 and TRBJ2-3, with 8 bases that match TRBD1. The V and J ends lost 5 bases and 0 bases, in that order; junction bases with no gene match: 4. Germline CDR1 SNHLY, CDR2 FYNNEI. This CDR3 spans 15 amino acids.

This chain links TRBV9 with TRBJ1-2; weak D call: TRBD1 (6 bases). The V gene's germline CDR1 is SGDLS and CDR2 YYNGEE. CDR3 size: 15 residues. V was cut by 0 bases and J by 0 bases, with 9 bases left in between. The CDR3 loop reads CASSVGDNPNYGYTF. The CDR3 coding sequence is TGTGCCAGCAGCGTAGGGGACAATCCTAACTATGGCTACACCTTC.

This clone is categorized as medium-sized (0.01 to 0.1%). The genes are TRBV30 and TRBJ1-1; tentatively, D is TRBD1 (5 bases). Germline V lookup: CDR1 GTSNPN, CDR2 SVGIG (reference sequence). This CDR3 contains 15 residues. V lost 8 bases and J 4 bases, leaving 23 bases between the germline ends. CDR3 bases: TGTGCCCTGAAGAGGGGCGGGGCAATGAGCACTGAAGCTTTCTTT. This encodes CALKRGGAMSTEAFF.

This chain uses TRBV5-1 with TRBJ2-1, with D possibly called TRBD1 or TRBD2 (5 bases each). V was clipped by 5 bases and J by 4 bases, with 16 bases between them. In germline, CDR1 is SGHRS, CDR2 YFSETQ. The CDR3 is 15 residues long. CDR3 sequence reads: CASRGTALGYNEQFF. The CDR3 DNA follows: TGCGCCAGCAGGGGGACCGCGCTGGGATACAATGAGCAGTTCTTC.

This rearrangement joins TRBV6-1 to TRBJ1-5; D is unclear. The V end was cut by 2 bases, the J end by 7 bases, with 12 bases between. Germline V gene sequence: CDR1 MNHNS, CDR2 SASEGT. There are 14 residues in the CDR3. In nucleotides, the CDR3 is TGTGCCAGCAGTGAAAGCCCCGGGCACCAGCCCCAGCATTTT. Translation: CASSESPGHQPQHF.

This clone was detected a few times. The chain's CDR3 is CAISEQGSAKLFF. CDR3 coding DNA: TGTGCCATCAGTGAACAGGGATCGGCAAAACTGTTTTTT. This chain connects TRBV10-3 to TRBJ1-4; the D gene is possibly TRBD1 (6 bases). Germline V gene lookup returns CDR1 ENHRY and CDR2 SYGVKD. This CDR3 region has 13 residues. The ends were cut back, 3 bases at V and 10 bases at J, with 12 bases in the middle.

The chain has TRBV27 and TRBJ2-5; 8 bases match TRBD2. This CDR3 spans 14 amino acids. The J segment lost 3 bases and the V segment lost 5 bases, leaving 5 bases of the junction unmatched. Germline loops: CDR1 MNHEY, CDR2 SMNVEV (reference sequence). The CDR3 coding sequence is TGTGCCAGCAGTCCGGGACTAGGGAAAGAGACCCAGTACTTC. Its translation is CASSPGLGKETQYF.

CDR3 in DNA: TGCGCCAGCAGCCAAGTGCCAGCGGGACGAAACACTGAAGCTTTCTTT. This sequence encodes CASSQVPAGRNTEAFF. This sequence joins TRBV4-1 and TRBJ1-1; D is perhaps TRBD1 (5 bases). Trimming took 1 base from V and 2 from J, leaving 14 bases between them. CDR3 length: 16 amino acids. Looked up from germline, CDR1 is MGHRA and CDR2 is YSYEKL.

V gene TRBV7-9 combines with J gene TRBJ2-1; perhaps TRBD2 as D (5 bases). Deletions cut 4 bases from V and 0 bases from J, with 10 bases between. The length of the CDR3 is 15 residues. CDR1 is SEHNR and CDR2 is FQNEAQ in the germline V gene (reference sequence). In DNA form, the CDR3 reads TGTGCCAGCAGCTCTAGAGAGGGCTCCTACAATGAGCAGTTCTTC. Translated, it gives CASSSREGSYNEQFF.

The chain employs TRBV11-2 and TRBJ2-1; D remains unclear. Germline CDR1 and CDR2: SGHAT and FQNNGV. Trimming stripped 5 bases from V and 4 bases from J, with 9 bases between. The CDR3 contains 13 residues. The CDR3 DNA follows: TGTGCCAGCAGCCCAGGATTTTACAATGAGCAGTTCTTC. Residues: CASSPGFYNEQFF.